One and the same sample provided the 4 T cell receptor beta chains below, sequenced in a study of T cell responses to AZD1222 COVID-19 vaccine. Profiling relied on immunoSEQ multiplex PCR, and the TCRdb table lists in-frame clones only, not all of them. The sample consists of some 170,000 clones, roughly nine tenths of them appearing once. The material sequenced was peripheral blood, taken on day 0 of AZD1222 vaccination. These receptors all come from an adult in good health.

This clone was picked up a small number of times. The same CDR3 arises from other DNA sequences in this sample as well. This sequence joins TRBV7-9 and TRBJ1-1, with a weak D call TRBD1 (6 bases). V lost 1 base and J lost 0, with 9 bases in between. CDR1 is SEHNR, CDR2 FQNEAQ, per germline (reference sequence). The CDR3 is made up of 15 amino acids. CDR3 sequence (DNA): TGTGCCAGCAGCTTAGGGGGGCCGATGAACACTGAAGCTTTCTTT. This encodes CASSLGGPMNTEAFF.

The rearrangement uses TRBV19 and TRBJ1-5; the match to TRBD1 covers 9 bases. The CDR3 is made up of 17 amino acids. J gave up 1 base and V 4 bases, and 8 bases lay outside the gene matches. CDR1 and CDR2 (germline): LNHDA, SQIVND (reference sequence). The CDR3, as DNA: TGTGCCAGTAGTAGACCGGGACAGGGTATAAGCAATCAGCCCCAGCATTTT. It yields the protein CASSRPGQGISNQPQHF.

The chain uses TRBV24-1 and TRBJ2-1, with TRBD2 identical over 9 bases. CDR3 size: 17 residues. The germline V gene encodes CDR1 KGHDR and CDR2 SFDVKD. The V and J ends lost 1 base and 7 bases, in that order; junction bases with no gene match: 10. The CDR3: CATSDLQGLAGVNEQFF. In DNA, the CDR3 is TGTGCCACCAGTGATTTACAGGGTTTAGCGGGAGTGAATGAGCAGTTCTTC.

The V gene is TRBV5-8, the J gene TRBJ2-3; D unresolved. Germline values: CDR1 SGHTS, CDR2 YDEGEE. The CDR3 runs to 13 residues. Trimming removed 2 bases at V and 4 bases at J, with 8 bases between. The CDR3 region has the DNA TGTGCCAGCAGCTTTCAGGTCTCAGATACGCAGTATTTT. Translated: CASSFQVSDTQYF.